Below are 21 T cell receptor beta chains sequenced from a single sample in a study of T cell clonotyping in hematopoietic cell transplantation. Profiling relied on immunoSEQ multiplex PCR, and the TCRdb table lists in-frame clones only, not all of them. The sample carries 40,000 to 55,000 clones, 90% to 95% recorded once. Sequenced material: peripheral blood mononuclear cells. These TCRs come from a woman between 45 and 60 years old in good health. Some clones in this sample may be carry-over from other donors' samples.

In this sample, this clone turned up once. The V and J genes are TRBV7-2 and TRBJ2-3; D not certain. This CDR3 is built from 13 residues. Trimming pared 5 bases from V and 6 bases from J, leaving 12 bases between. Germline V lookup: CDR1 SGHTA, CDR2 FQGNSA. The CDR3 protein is CASSIGAEDTQYF. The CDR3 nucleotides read TGTGCCAGCAGCATCGGAGCCGAGGATACGCAGTATTTT. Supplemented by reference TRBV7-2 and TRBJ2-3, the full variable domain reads GAGVSQSPSNKVTEKGKDVELRCDPISGHTALYWYRQSLGQGLEFLIYFQGNSAPDKSGLPSDRFSAERTGGSVSTLTIQRTQQEDSAVYLCASSIGAEDTQYFGPGTRLTVL.

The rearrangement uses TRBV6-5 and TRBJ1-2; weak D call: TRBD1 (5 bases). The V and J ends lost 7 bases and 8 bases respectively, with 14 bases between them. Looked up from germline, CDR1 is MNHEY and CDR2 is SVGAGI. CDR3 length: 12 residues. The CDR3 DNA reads TGTGCCAGCACCCACCAGGGTCAGGGCTACACCTTC. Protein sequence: CASTHQGQGYTF.

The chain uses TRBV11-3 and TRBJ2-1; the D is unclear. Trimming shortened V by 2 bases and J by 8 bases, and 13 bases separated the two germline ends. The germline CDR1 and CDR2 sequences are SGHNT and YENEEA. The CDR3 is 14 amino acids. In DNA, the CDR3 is TGTGCCAGCAGCTTATATTCACTAACCGATGAGCAGTTCTTC. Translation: CASSLYSLTDEQFF.

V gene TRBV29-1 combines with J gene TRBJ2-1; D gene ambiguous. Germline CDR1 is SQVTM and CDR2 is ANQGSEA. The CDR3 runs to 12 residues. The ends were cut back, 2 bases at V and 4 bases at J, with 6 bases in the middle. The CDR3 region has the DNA TGCAGCGTTGAAAGGCAGTACAATGAGCAGTTCTTC. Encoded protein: CSVERQYNEQFF.

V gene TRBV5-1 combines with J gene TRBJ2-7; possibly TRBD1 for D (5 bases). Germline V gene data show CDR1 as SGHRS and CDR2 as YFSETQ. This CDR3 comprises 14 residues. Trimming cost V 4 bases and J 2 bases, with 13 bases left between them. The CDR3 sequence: CASSPRFRAYEQYF. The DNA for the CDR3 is TGCGCCAGCAGCCCCAGATTCAGGGCCTACGAGCAGTACTTC.

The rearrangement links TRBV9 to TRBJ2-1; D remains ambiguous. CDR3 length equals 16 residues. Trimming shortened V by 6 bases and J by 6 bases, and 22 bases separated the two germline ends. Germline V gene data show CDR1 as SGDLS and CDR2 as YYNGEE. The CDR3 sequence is CASTLGSDVRTNEQFF. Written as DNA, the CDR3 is TGTGCCAGCACCTTAGGGTCCGACGTCCGAACCAATGAGCAGTTCTTC.

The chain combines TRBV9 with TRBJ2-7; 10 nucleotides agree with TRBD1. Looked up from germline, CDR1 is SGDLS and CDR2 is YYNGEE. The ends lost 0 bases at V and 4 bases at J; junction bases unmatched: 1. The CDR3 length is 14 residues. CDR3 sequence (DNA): TGTGCCAGCAGCGTAGGGGACAGGGGTTACGAGCAGTACTTC. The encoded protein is CASSVGDRGYEQYF.

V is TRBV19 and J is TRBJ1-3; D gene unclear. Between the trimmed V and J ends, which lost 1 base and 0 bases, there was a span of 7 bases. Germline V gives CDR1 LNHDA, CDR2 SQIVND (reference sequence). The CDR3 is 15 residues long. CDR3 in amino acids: CASSIAPSSGNTIYF. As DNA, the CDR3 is TGTGCCAGTAGTATAGCTCCGAGCTCTGGAAACACCATATATTTT.

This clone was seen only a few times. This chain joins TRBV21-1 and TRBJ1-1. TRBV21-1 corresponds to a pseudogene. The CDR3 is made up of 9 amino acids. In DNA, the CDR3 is TGTGCCAGCAGCAGGGAAGCTTTCTTT. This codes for CASSREAFF.

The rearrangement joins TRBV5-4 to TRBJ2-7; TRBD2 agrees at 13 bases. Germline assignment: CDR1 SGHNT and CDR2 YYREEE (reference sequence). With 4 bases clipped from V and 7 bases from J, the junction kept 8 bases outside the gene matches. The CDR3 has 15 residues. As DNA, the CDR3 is TGTGCCAGCAGCGCACTAGCGGGGGGGCAGGGAGAGCAGTACTTC. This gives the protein CASSALAGGQGEQYF.

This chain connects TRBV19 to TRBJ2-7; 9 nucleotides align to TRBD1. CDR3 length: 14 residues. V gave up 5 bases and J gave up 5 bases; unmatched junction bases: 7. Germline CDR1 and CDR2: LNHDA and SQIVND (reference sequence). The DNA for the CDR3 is TGTGCCAGTAGTTTACCGGGACAGGGTAACGAGCAGTACTTC. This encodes CASSLPGQGNEQYF.

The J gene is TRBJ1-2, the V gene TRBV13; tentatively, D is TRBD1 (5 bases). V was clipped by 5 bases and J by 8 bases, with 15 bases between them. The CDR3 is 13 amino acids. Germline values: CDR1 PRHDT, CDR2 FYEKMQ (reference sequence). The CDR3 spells CASSLAGGEGYTF. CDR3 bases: TGTGCCAGCAGCCTAGCCGGAGGGGAAGGCTACACCTTC. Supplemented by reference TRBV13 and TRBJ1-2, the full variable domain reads AAGVIQSPRHLIKEKRETATLKCYPIPRHDTVYWYQQGPGQDPQFLISFYEKMQSDKGSIPDRFSAQQFSDYHSELNMSSLELGDSALYFCASSLAGGEGYTFGSGTRLTVV.

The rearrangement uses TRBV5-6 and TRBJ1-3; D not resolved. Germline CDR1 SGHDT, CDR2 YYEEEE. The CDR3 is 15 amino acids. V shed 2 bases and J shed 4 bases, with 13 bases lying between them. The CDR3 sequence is CASSFGPFGGNTIYF. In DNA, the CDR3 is TGTGCCAGCAGCTTTGGCCCCTTTGGCGGAAACACCATATATTTT. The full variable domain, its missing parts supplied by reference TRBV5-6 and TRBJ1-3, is DAGVTQSPTHLIKTRGQQVTLRCSPKSGHDTVSWYQQALGQGPQFIFQYYEEEERQRGNFPDRFSGHQFPNYSSELNVNALLLGDSALYLCASSFGPFGGNTIYFGEGSWLTVV.

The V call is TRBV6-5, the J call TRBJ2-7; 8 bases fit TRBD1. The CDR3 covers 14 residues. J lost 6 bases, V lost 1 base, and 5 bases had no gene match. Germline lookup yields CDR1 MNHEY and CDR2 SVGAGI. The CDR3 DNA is TGTGCCAGCAGTTACTTTCAGGGGGCGTCCGAGCAGTACTTC. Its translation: CASSYFQGASEQYF.

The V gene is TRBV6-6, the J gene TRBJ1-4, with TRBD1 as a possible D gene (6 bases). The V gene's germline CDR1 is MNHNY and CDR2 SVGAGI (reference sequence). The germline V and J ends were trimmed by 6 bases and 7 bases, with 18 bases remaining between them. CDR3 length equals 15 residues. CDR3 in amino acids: CASRPPLDRAEKLFF. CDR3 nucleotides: TGTGCCAGCAGACCCCCCCTGGACAGAGCTGAAAAACTGTTTTTT.

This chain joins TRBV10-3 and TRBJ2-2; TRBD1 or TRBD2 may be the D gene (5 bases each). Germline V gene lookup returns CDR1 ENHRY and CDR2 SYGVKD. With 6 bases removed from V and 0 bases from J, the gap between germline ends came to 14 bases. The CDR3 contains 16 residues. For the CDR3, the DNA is TGTGCCATCAGCCTCAGGGACCCCGCGAACACCGGGGAGCTGTTTTTT. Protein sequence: CAISLRDPANTGELFF.

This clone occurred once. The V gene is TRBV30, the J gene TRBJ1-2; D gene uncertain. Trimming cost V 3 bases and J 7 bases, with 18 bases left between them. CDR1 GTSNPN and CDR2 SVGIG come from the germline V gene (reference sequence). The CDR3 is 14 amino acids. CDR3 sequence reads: CAWSLLHRRGGYTF. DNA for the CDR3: TGTGCCTGGAGCCTACTCCACCGGAGAGGTGGCTACACCTTC.

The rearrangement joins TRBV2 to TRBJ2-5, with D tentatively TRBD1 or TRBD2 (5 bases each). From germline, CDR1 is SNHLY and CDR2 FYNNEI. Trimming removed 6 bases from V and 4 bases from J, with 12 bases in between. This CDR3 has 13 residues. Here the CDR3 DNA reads TGTGCCAGCAGGGAAACTAGGGGAGAGACCCAGTACTTC. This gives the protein CASRETRGETQYF.

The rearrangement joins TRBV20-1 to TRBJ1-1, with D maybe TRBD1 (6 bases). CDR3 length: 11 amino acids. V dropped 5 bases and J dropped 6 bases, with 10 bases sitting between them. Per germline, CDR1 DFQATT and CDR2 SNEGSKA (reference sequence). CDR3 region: CSAEGGAEAFF. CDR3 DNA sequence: TGCAGTGCTGAGGGGGGAGCTGAAGCTTTCTTT.

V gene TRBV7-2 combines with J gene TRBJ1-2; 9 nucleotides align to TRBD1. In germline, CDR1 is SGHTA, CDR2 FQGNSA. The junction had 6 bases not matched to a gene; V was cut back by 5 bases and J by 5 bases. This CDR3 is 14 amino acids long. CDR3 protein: CASSPGTGFYGYTF. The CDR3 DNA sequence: TGTGCCAGCAGCCCAGGGACAGGGTTTTATGGCTACACCTTC.

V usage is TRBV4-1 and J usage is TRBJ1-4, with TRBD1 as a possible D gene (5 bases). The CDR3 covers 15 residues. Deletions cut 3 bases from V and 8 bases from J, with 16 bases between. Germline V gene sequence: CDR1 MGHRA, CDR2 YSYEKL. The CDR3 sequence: CASSQLRDVGEKLFF. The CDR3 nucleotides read TGCGCCAGCAGCCAGCTCCGGGACGTAGGGGAAAAACTGTTTTTT.